A selection of T cell receptor beta chains follows, all from one sample in a study of glioma-infiltrating T cells. TCRdb re-called the multiplex PCR reads with MiXCR, one entry per CDR3 protein. This sample has 15,000 to 20,000 distinct CDR3 sequences, with 58% found just once. The sequenced sample consisted of glioma tissue, nonneoplastic brain tissue, or PBMCs (not recorded which). The receptors shown here come from a human donor with low-grade glioma or glioblastoma, undergoing nonglioma brain surgery, or in good health (not recorded which). Each CDR3 is given with its conserved first and last residue. Each record gives: D gene, V gene, J gene, clone size, CDR3 protein, CDR3 DNA. The D gene is left open where the match is weak. Part of the rows lack a size; the others show once, few, many or a class for expanded clones.

>NA|TRBV11-2|TRBJ2-7|NA
CASSSGTGNYEQYF
TGTGCCAGCAGCTCAGGGACGGGAAACTACGAGCAGTACTTC
>NA|TRBV6-1|TRBJ2-7|NA
CASSRQGGEQYF
TGTGCCAGCAGTCGACAGGGAGGCGAGCAGTACTTC
>NA|TRBV6-2/TRBV6-3|TRBJ2-3|NA
CASSGTSDTQYF
TGTGCCAGTTCGGGAACTTCAGATACGCAGTATTTT
>NA|TRBV6-5|TRBJ2-5|few
CASRRTGTPKETQYF
TGTGCCAGCAGACGAACCGGGACACCAAAAGAGACCCAGTACTTC
>TRBD1|TRBV6-1|TRBJ2-7|NA
CASNRFGTGSYEQYF
TGTGCCAGCAATCGATTTGGGACAGGGTCCTACGAGCAGTACTTC
>NA|TRBV18|TRBJ2-7|many
CASSSRSYEQYF
TGTGCCAGCTCATCCCGTTCCTACGAGCAGTACTTC
>NA|TRBV9|TRBJ2-1|NA
CASSVRPRENNEQFF
TGTGCCAGCAGCGTTCGCCCCAGGGAGAACAATGAGCAGTTCTTC
>TRBD1|TRBV20-1|TRBJ1-2|medium-sized
CSASPTDRDGGYTF
TGCAGTGCTAGCCCCACGGACAGGGACGGGGGCTACACCTTC
>NA|TRBV6-2/TRBV6-3|TRBJ1-2|NA
CASSFSEGIYGYTF
TGTGCCAGCAGTTTTTCGGAGGGGATCTATGGCTACACCTTC
>NA|TRBV4-3|TRBJ1-1|NA
CASSHTNTEAFF
TGCGCCAGCAGCCACACGAACACTGAAGCTTTCTTT
>TRBD1|TRBV20-1|TRBJ2-1|few
CSASRDRGGNEQFF
TGCAGTGCTAGCCGGGACAGGGGAGGCAATGAGCAGTTCTTC
>TRBD1|TRBV20-1|TRBJ1-5|NA
CSARRTGSNQPQHF
TGCAGTGCTAGGCGGACAGGTAGCAATCAGCCCCAGCATTTT
>NA|TRBV27|TRBJ1-1|NA
CASSLFWGDTEAFF
TGTGCCAGCAGTTTATTCTGGGGAGACACTGAAGCTTTCTTT
>NA|TRBV6-6|TRBJ2-1|NA
CASSYKGNNEQFF
TGTGCCAGCAGTTACAAGGGAAACAATGAGCAGTTCTTC
>NA|TRBV6-6|TRBJ1-1|NA
CASSYQGHSMDTEAFF
TGTGCCAGCAGTTATCAGGGACACAGCATGGACACTGAAGCTTTCTTT
>NA|TRBV6-5|TRBJ1-5|NA
CASSYRDPYTLGRNQPQHF
TGTGCCAGCAGTTACCGCGACCCATATACCTTAGGGCGCAATCAGCCCCAGCATTTT
>NA|TRBV6-2/TRBV6-3|TRBJ2-5|NA
CASSLGAAYQETQYF
TGTGCCAGCAGTTTAGGCGCAGCCTATCAAGAGACCCAGTACTTC
>NA|TRBV15|TRBJ1-1|NA
CATSRPQGSNTEAFF
TGTGCCACCAGCAGGCCCCAGGGATCGAACACTGAAGCTTTCTTT
>NA|TRBV20-1|TRBJ1-1|NA
CSAPKGSGRGTEAFF
TGCAGTGCTCCTAAGGGGTCAGGGAGAGGCACTGAAGCTTTCTTT
>NA|TRBV6-2/TRBV6-3|TRBJ1-1|NA
CASSIMSEAFF
TGTGCCAGCAGCATCATGTCTGAAGCTTTCTTT
>NA|TRBV6-1|TRBJ2-1|few
CASSSGTYNEQFF
TGTGCCAGCAGTTCCGGGACCTACAATGAGCAGTTCTTC
>NA|TRBV6-2/TRBV6-3|TRBJ1-5|once
CASSGTSVSNQPQHF
TGTGCCAGCAGTGGGACATCCGTTAGCAATCAGCCCCAGCATTTT
>NA|TRBV20-1|TRBJ2-1|NA
CSARDQTFEQFF
TGCAGTGCTAGAGATCAGACTTTTGAGCAGTTCTTC
>NA|TRBV4-1|TRBJ2-5|few
CASSLEPGETEYF
TGCGCCAGCAGCCTTGAGCCGGGAGAGACCGAGTACTTC
>TRBD2|TRBV6-5|TRBJ2-3|NA
CASSYSASGVRDTQYF
TGTGCCAGCAGTTACTCAGCTAGCGGGGTTAGAGATACGCAGTATTTT
>NA|TRBV6-2/TRBV6-3|TRBJ1-5|medium-sized
CASQTASNQPQHF
TGTGCCAGCCAAACGGCGAGTAATCAGCCCCAGCATTTT
>TRBD1|TRBV27|TRBJ1-2|NA
CASSIQGAPYGYTF
TGTGCCAGCAGTATACAGGGGGCCCCCTATGGCTACACCTTC
>NA|TRBV9|TRBJ1-6|NA
CASSAGEGNSPLHF
TGTGCCAGCAGCGCAGGGGAGGGTAATTCACCCCTCCACTTT
>NA|TRBV15|TRBJ1-1|NA
CATSVLIGTGAFF
TGCGCCACCAGCGTCCTAATCGGCACTGGAGCTTTCTTT
>NA|TRBV28|TRBJ2-5|many
CASSLPKPQETQYF
TGTGCCAGCAGCCTCCCGAAGCCTCAAGAGACCCAGTACTTC
>TRBD2|TRBV4-1|TRBJ2-5|NA
CASSPRTSGGQETQYF
TGCGCCAGCAGCCCGCGGACTAGCGGGGGGCAAGAGACCCAGTACTTC
>NA|TRBV20-1|TRBJ1-1|NA
CSAPLGGGRTEAFF
TGCAGTGCTCCCTTAGGCGGAGGACGCACTGAAGCTTTCTTT
>NA|TRBV11-2|TRBJ2-5|NA
CASSFSHRETQYF
TGTGCCAGCAGCTTCTCGCATCGTGAGACCCAGTACTTC
>NA|TRBV28|TRBJ1-5|few
CASSPDQPQHF
TGTGCCAGCAGTCCCGATCAGCCCCAGCATTTT
>TRBD1|TRBV7-9|TRBJ2-7|many
CASSLTTGHEQYF
TGTGCCAGCAGCTTAACGACAGGGCACGAGCAGTACTTC
>TRBD1|TRBV20-1|TRBJ1-1|NA
CSVRDRGNTEAFF
TGCAGTGTTCGGGACAGGGGCAACACTGAAGCTTTCTTT
>NA|TRBV24-1|TRBJ1-5|NA
CVTSDPNQPQHF
TGTGTCACCAGTGACCCAAATCAGCCCCAGCATTTT
>TRBD2|TRBV20-1|TRBJ2-4|NA
CSVLAGATNIQYF
TGCAGTGTCCTAGCGGGAGCAACGAACATTCAGTACTTC
>NA|TRBV3-1|TRBJ1-6|many
CASSQDFRGANNSPLHF
TGTGCCAGCAGCCAAGATTTTAGGGGCGCGAATAATTCACCCCTCCACTTT
>TRBD1|TRBV18|TRBJ2-7|NA
CASSLMPGTETYEQYF
TGTGCCAGCTCACTAATGCCCGGGACAGAGACCTACGAGCAGTACTTC
>NA|TRBV10-3|TRBJ1-3|few
CATGTSGNTIYF
TGTGCCACCGGCACTTCTGGAAACACCATATATTTT
>TRBD2|TRBV20-1|TRBJ2-7|NA
CSARDSSGIYEQYF
TGCAGTGCTAGAGATTCTAGCGGGATCTACGAGCAGTACTTC
>NA|TRBV4-2|TRBJ2-7|NA
CASSQVWDEVSDEQYF
TGTGCCAGCAGCCAAGTCTGGGACGAGGTGTCGGACGAGCAGTACTTC
>TRBD1|TRBV6-1|TRBJ2-1|once
CVSSRETGGAYNEQFF
TGTGTTAGCAGTCGAGAGACAGGGGGCGCCTACAATGAGCAGTTCTTC
>NA|TRBV20-1|TRBJ1-5|NA
CSASTGRQPQHF
TGCAGTGCTAGTACAGGGAGACAGCCCCAGCATTTT
>NA|TRBV27|TRBJ2-3|medium-sized
CASSDFLGYADTQYF
TGTGCCAGCAGCGACTTCCTGGGGTACGCAGATACGCAGTATTTT